Listed here is a single T cell receptor beta chain. Its cognate antigen is unknown. These data are taken from a study of cytomegalovirus exposure and HLA in healthy donors. Study-wide results and caveats: Near-uniform donor sequencing depth was presumed by presence/absence analyses.

The germline gives CDR1 SGHDT, CDR2 YYEEEE. The V end was cut by 5 bases, the J end by 4 bases, with 12 bases between. This CDR3 comprises 13 residues. The PCR was carried out with 60 Vbeta primers and 13 Jbeta primers. Sequenced by immunoSEQ multiplex PCR; TCRdb stores in-frame clones only, minus some. The data contain some 170,000 clones, around 79% of them singletons. This TCR was sampled from a man between 40 and 49 years old in good health and CMV-seropositive. The sequencing sample was made of PBMCs. This rearrangement joins TRBV5-6 to TRBJ1-2; D ambiguous. The chain's CDR3 is CASSLGVSYGYTF. CDR3 DNA sequence: TGTGCCAGCAGTCTGGGAGTAAGCTATGGCTACACCTTC.